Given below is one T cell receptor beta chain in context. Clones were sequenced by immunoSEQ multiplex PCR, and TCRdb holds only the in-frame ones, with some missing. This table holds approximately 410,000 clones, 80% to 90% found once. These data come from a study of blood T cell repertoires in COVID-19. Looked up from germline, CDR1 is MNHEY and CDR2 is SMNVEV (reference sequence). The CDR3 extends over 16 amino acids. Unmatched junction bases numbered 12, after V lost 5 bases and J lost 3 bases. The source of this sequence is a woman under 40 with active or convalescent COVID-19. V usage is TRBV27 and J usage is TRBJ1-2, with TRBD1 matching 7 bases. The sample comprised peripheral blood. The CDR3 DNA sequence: TGTGCCAGCAGTAGGCTTATAGGGGGCGCGGACTATGGCTACACCTTC. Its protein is CASSRLIGGADYGYTF.